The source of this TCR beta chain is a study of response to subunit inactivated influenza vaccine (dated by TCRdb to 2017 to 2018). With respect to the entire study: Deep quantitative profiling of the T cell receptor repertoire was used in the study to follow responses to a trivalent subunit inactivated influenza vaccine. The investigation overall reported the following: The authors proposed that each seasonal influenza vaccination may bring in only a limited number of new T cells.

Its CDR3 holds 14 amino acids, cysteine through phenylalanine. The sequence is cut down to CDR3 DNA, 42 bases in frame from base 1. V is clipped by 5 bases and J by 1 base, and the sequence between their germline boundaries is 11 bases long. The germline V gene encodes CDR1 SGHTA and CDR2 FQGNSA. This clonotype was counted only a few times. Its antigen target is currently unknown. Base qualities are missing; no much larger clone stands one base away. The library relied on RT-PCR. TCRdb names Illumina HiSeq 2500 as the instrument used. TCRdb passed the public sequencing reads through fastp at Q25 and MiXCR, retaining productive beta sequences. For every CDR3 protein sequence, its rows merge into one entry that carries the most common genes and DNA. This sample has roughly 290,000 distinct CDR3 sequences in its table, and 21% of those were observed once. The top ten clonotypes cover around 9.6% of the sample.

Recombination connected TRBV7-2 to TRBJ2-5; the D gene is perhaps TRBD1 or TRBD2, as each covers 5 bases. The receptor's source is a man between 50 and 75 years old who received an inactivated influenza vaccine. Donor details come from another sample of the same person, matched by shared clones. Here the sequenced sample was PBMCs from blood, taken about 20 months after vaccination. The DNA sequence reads TGTGCCAGCAGCCCGGGACCGTCCCAAGAGACCCAGTACTTC. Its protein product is CASSPGPSQETQYF.